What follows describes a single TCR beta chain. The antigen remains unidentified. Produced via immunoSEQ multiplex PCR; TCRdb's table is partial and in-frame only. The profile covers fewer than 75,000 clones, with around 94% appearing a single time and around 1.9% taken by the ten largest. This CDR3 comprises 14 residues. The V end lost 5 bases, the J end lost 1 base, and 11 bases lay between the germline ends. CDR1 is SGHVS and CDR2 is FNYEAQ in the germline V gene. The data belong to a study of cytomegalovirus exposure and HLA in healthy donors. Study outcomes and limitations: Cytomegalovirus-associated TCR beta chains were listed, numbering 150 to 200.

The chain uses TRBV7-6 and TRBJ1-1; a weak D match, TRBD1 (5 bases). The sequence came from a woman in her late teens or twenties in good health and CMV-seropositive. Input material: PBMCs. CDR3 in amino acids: CASSRDSQNTEAFF. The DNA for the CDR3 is TGTGCCAGCAGCCGAGACAGCCAGAACACTGAAGCTTTCTTT. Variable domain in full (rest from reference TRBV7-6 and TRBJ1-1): GAGVSQSPRYKVTKRGQDVALRCDPISGHVSLYWYRQALGQGPEFLTYFNYEAQQDKSGLPNDRFSAERPEGSISTLTIQRTEQRDSAMYRCASSRDSQNTEAFFGQGTRLTVV.